This TCR beta chain was obtained from a study of blood T cell repertoires in COVID-19. Study-level information: From the United States, Italy and Spain came samples of acute and convalescent COVID-19. T cells, B-cell-depleted T cells, or PBMCs provided the cDNA or gDNA that served as material.

As handled by the study authors: Amplification from reference gene primers served as the basis for estimated nucleated cell counts. TCRdb's copy holds only in-frame clones and misses some; the assay was immunoSEQ multiplex PCR. The V and J calls and clone size are taken from that table; D and trimming were inferred from the DNA. This sample yields 90,000 to 110,000 clones, of which about 75% are seen a single time; 15% to 20% belongs to the top ten. Germline CDR1 LNHNV, CDR2 YYDKDF (reference sequence). The V and J ends lost 0 bases and 8 bases, in that order; junction bases with no gene match: 7. The CDR3 has 16 residues. This clone was counted only a few times.

The TCR was taken from a woman in her 70s with acute or convalescent COVID-19. The chain uses TRBV15 and TRBJ2-1; 10 bases match TRBD2. The sample was peripheral blood. The CDR3 DNA reads as TGTGCCACCAGCAGAGATATGGGGACTAGCGTCCATGAGCAGTTCTTC. This gives the protein CATSRDMGTSVHEQFF.